These 24 T cell receptor beta chains were sequenced from one sample in a study of beta chain bispecific antibodies for T cell cancers. Either OKT3 anti-CD3 antibody or CD3/CD28 beads expanded T cells from blood mononuclear cells over roughly three days. Study-wide results and caveats: The leukemia cells, rather than normal T cells, gave most of the targeted TRBV signal.

TCRdb ran MiXCR on the 5' RACE reads and lists one entry per CDR3 protein. The table shows some 20,000 distinct CDR3 sequences, with roughly 2.6% occurring only once. No antigen has been assigned to these receptors. Sequencing used healthy donor T cells cultured with leukemia cells. These receptors originate from a human donor in good health. Some clones in this sample may be carry-over from other donors' samples.

In its sample, this clonotype was seen many times. The rearrangement links TRBV2 to TRBJ2-7; D gene unclear. This CDR3 contains 11 residues. With 8 bases removed from V and 3 bases from J, the gap between germline ends came to 8 bases. Germline V gene lookup returns CDR1 SNHLY and CDR2 FYNNEI. The CDR3 DNA follows: TGTGCCAGCGGTACCAGCTACGAGCAGTACTTC. Amino acids: CASGTSYEQYF.

This clonotype was found many times. The rearrangement uses TRBV28 and TRBJ2-5; 10 bases line up with TRBD1. CDR3 length: 15 amino acids. The V gene's germline CDR1 is MDHEN and CDR2 SYDVKM. V was pared by 6 bases and J by 8 bases, with 12 bases of the junction left unmatched. The CDR3: CASSPNTGTGVTQYF. In DNA, the CDR3 is TGTGCCAGCAGCCCAAATACCGGGACAGGGGTCACCCAGTACTTC.

This chain connects TRBV2 to TRBJ2-1; 7 nucleotides line up with TRBD1. V dropped 7 bases and J dropped 2; count of bases not matched to a gene: 8. The CDR3 sequence is 15 residues long. Germline V CDR1 and CDR2: SNHLY, FYNNEI. The CDR3 DNA reads TGTGCCAGCATCCGAGGGACAGCTACCTACAATGAGCAGTTCTTC. Its protein product is CASIRGTATYNEQFF.

The CDR3 region is CASTPDRVVETQYF. CDR3 coding DNA: TGTGCCAGCACCCCGGACAGGGTAGTGGAGACCCAGTACTTC. The chain combines TRBV6-2 or TRBV6-3 with TRBJ2-5, with 8 bases identical to TRBD1. The V and J ends lost 7 bases and 5 bases, in that order; junction bases with no gene match: 9. The germline V gene encodes CDR1 MNHEY and CDR2 SVGEGT. The CDR3 is made up of 14 amino acids.

This clonotype was observed a few times. This rearrangement joins TRBV27 to TRBJ2-2; 7 bases agree with TRBD1. The V segment lost 9 bases and the J segment 2 bases; nucleotides outside the gene matches: 3. This CDR3 is 13 amino acids long. Germline CDR1 reads MNHEY; CDR2 reads SMNVEV (reference sequence). The CDR3 region is CASRDSNTGELFF. The CDR3 nucleotides are TGTGCCAGTCGGGACAGCAACACCGGGGAGCTGTTTTTT.

This clonotype has ten or more counts. V and J are TRBV29-1 and TRBJ2-5, with D uncertain. CDR1 SQVTM and CDR2 ANQGSEA come from the germline V gene. Trimming removed 2 bases at V and 1 base at J, with 11 bases between. The CDR3 consists of 14 residues. CDR3 protein: CSVEPQYSQETQYF. For the CDR3, the DNA is TGCAGCGTTGAACCGCAGTACTCCCAAGAGACCCAGTACTTC.

The sample holds many counts of this clonotype. V is TRBV28 and J is TRBJ2-5; TRBD1 is a possible D gene (6 bases). The CDR3 loop spans 15 amino acids. The germline gives CDR1 MDHEN, CDR2 SYDVKM. Trimming took off 4 bases at V and 1 base at J, with 13 bases between the two ends. The CDR3 bases are TGTGCCAGCAGTTCCCAAGCGGACAGCCAAGAGACCCAGTACTTC. Protein product: CASSSQADSQETQYF. Filled out from reference TRBV28 and TRBJ2-5, the complete variable domain reads DVKVTQSSRYLVKRTGEKVFLECVQDMDHENMFWYRQDPGLGLRLIYFSYDVKMKEKGDIPEGYSVSREKKERFSLILESASTNQTSMYLCASSSQADSQETQYFGPGTRLLVL.

Many counts were recorded for this clonotype. This chain uses TRBV5-1 with TRBJ1-2; D gene ambiguous. The CDR3 is made up of 16 amino acids. Per the germline V gene, CDR1 is SGHRS and CDR2 is YFSETQ. V was trimmed by 0 bases and J by 1 base, leaving 13 bases between them. The CDR3 DNA sequence: TGCGCCAGCAGCTTGGTAGGCCCCGAGGGTAACTATGGCTACACCTTC. Encoded protein: CASSLVGPEGNYGYTF.

There are many counts of this clonotype. This chain links TRBV6-1 with TRBJ1-3, with a tentative D call TRBD1 (5 bases). Germline assignment: CDR1 MNHNS and CDR2 SASEGT. The CDR3 contains 14 residues. The V and J ends lost 3 bases and 1 base respectively, with 7 bases between them. CDR3 nucleotide sequence: TGTGCCAGCAGTGACGGGGCTTCTGGAAACACCATATATTTT. Amino acids: CASSDGASGNTIYF.

Ten or more counts support this clonotype. The rearrangement uses TRBV6-5 and TRBJ1-4; D might be TRBD1 (5 bases). CDR1 is MNHEY, CDR2 SVGAGI, per germline. Trimming removed 2 bases at V and 7 bases at J, with 17 bases between. This CDR3 is 16 amino acids long. The CDR3 DNA sequence: TGTGCCAGCAGTTACGTTCCCAGGGTTCAAGGTGAAAAACTGTTTTTT. It specifies CASSYVPRVQGEKLFF.

This clonotype showed up many times. V is TRBV10-1 and J is TRBJ1-5; D unresolved. The ends were cut back, 2 bases at V and 5 bases at J, with 16 bases in the middle. Germline CDR1 reads WNHNN; CDR2 reads SYGVQD (reference sequence). CDR3 length: 16 residues. In DNA form, the CDR3 reads TGCGCCAGCAGTGAGCGGTATAAAAACGATGATCAGCCCCAGCATTTT. Protein product: CASSERYKNDDQPQHF.

In its sample, this clonotype was seen a few times. The chain has TRBV5-1 and TRBJ2-1; D may correspond to TRBD1 or TRBD2 (5 bases each). Germline CDR1 and CDR2: SGHRS and YFSETQ. This CDR3 region has 15 residues. Trimming stripped 0 bases from V and 4 bases from J, with 11 bases between. In nucleotides, the CDR3 is TGCGCCAGCAGCTTGGCCACGAGGGGATACAATGAGCAGTTCTTC. The encoded protein is CASSLATRGYNEQFF.

In its sample, this clonotype is medium-sized (0.01 to 0.1%). The chain combines TRBV2 with TRBJ2-2; D may be TRBD2 (6 bases). The V gene's germline CDR1 is SNHLY and CDR2 FYNNEI. Trimming removed 6 bases at V and 1 base at J, with 18 bases between. The CDR3 is 17 residues long. CDR3: CASRVMWTIENTGELFF. The CDR3 DNA is TGTGCCAGCAGGGTAATGTGGACTATAGAGAACACCGGGGAGCTGTTTTTT.

This clonotype was counted between two and nine times. The chain recombines TRBV6-1 with TRBJ1-5; D possibly corresponds to TRBD1 (6 bases). Germline CDR1 and CDR2: MNHNS and SASEGT. V was trimmed by 5 bases and J by 3 bases, leaving 8 bases between them. This CDR3 comprises 13 residues. Here the CDR3 reads CASSRGANQPQHF. Written as DNA, the CDR3 is TGTGCCAGCAGTCGGGGGGCCAATCAGCCCCAGCATTTT.

This clonotype was counted many times. CDR3 residues: CATSRDGTAGETQYF. The CDR3 coding sequence is TGTGCCACCAGCAGAGACGGGACAGCCGGGGAGACCCAGTACTTC. The rearrangement joins TRBV15 to TRBJ2-5; 7 nucleotides agree with TRBD1. The CDR3 sequence is 15 residues long. The trim removed 0 bases at V and 5 bases at J, leaving 6 bases unmatched. CDR1 and CDR2 (germline): LNHNV, YYDKDF (reference sequence).

This clonotype occurred many times. The chain recombines TRBV27 with TRBJ2-7, with a possible D match to TRBD1 (6 bases). Germline-derived CDR1 and CDR2 are MNHEY and SMNVEV (reference sequence). This CDR3 spans 11 amino acids. V was trimmed by 3 bases and J by 7 bases, leaving 7 bases between them. The CDR3 reads CASSFRGEQYF. The CDR3 region has the DNA TGTGCCAGCAGTTTTAGGGGGGAGCAGTACTTC.

This clonotype was recorded at least ten times. This chain uses TRBV27 with TRBJ2-7, with 7 bases aligning to TRBD1. In germline, CDR1 is MNHEY, CDR2 SMNVEV (reference sequence). The V and J ends lost 5 bases and 3 bases, in that order; junction bases with no gene match: 10. The CDR3 has 15 residues. The CDR3 region has the DNA TGTGCCAGCAGTAAAAACCGGGACAGCGGCTACGAGCAGTACTTC. This translates into CASSKNRDSGYEQYF.

V usage is TRBV30 and J usage is TRBJ2-5, with 12 bases matching TRBD1. J gave up 5 bases and V 4 bases, and 5 bases lay outside the gene matches. Germline lookup yields CDR1 GTSNPN and CDR2 SVGIG (reference sequence). There are 14 residues in the CDR3. In nucleotides, the CDR3 is TGTGCCTGGACCGGGACAGGGGGCCCGGAGACCCAGTACTTC. Translating it yields CAWTGTGGPETQYF. Full variable domain (rest looked up from reference TRBV30 and TRBJ2-5): SQTIHQWPATLVQPVGSPLSLECTVEGTSNPNLYWYRQAAGRGLQLLFYSVGIGQISSEVPQNLSASRPQDRQFILSSKKLLLSDSGFYLCAWTGTGGPETQYFGPGTRLLVL.

This clonotype was seen at least ten times. This chain links TRBV9 with TRBJ2-5; D gene ambiguous. Germline V gives CDR1 SGDLS, CDR2 YYNGEE. The CDR3 sequence is 13 residues long. Trimming took off 2 bases at V and 5 bases at J, with 10 bases between the two ends. The CDR3 sequence is CASSVEPEETQYF. CDR3 nucleotide sequence: TGTGCCAGCAGCGTTGAGCCGGAGGAGACCCAGTACTTC.

There are a few counts of this clonotype. The chain recombines TRBV5-4 with TRBJ2-7; TRBD1 matches 7 bases. Trimming at V came to 4 bases and at J to 0 bases, leaving 10 bases not matched to a gene. Germline V gene sequence: CDR1 SGHNT, CDR2 YYREEE (reference sequence). This CDR3 has 16 residues. This CDR3 is CASSKGPGQSSYEQYF. In nucleotides, the CDR3 is TGTGCCAGCAGCAAGGGGCCGGGACAGAGCTCCTACGAGCAGTACTTC.

Notes on this clonotype: This could be a read error, since a much larger clone is one nucleotide away. The chain combines TRBV12-3 or TRBV12-4 with TRBJ2-7; D is unresolved. V was shortened by 6 bases and J by 0 bases, with 9 bases between the two germline ends. This CDR3 comprises 13 residues. The CDR3 loop reads CASRSDTSYEQYF. For the CDR3, the DNA is TGTGCCAGCAGATCAGACACCTCCTACGAGCAGTACTTC.

The chain carries TRBV13 and TRBJ2-1; 7 bases line up with TRBD2. V dropped 6 bases and J dropped 9; count of bases not matched to a gene: 14. The CDR3 extends over 15 amino acids. CDR1 is PRHDT, CDR2 FYEKMQ, per germline (reference sequence). CDR3: CASRSYGGTSSEQFF. CDR3 coding DNA: TGTGCCAGCAGATCTTACGGGGGGACCTCCAGTGAGCAGTTCTTC.

The table lists this clonotype with many counts. The rearrangement joins TRBV5-3 to TRBJ2-3; no firm D call. TRBV5-3 falls under the ORF class, with uncertain function. This CDR3 is 10 amino acids long. The V gene lost 7 bases and the J gene lost 7 bases, with 7 bases spanning the gap. In nucleotides, the CDR3 is TGTGCCAGAGCTGTGTATACGCAGTATTTT. As protein: CARAVYTQYF.

Many counts were recorded for this clonotype. The chain joins TRBV10-1 to TRBJ1-6; tentative D call: TRBD1 (5 bases). Trimming pared 4 bases from V and 3 bases from J, leaving 10 bases between. The CDR3 consists of 15 residues. Germline values: CDR1 WNHNN, CDR2 SYGVQD (reference sequence). The CDR3 sequence is CASSVKDIYNSPLHF. As DNA, the CDR3 is TGCGCCAGCAGTGTTAAGGACATCTATAATTCACCCCTCCACTTT.